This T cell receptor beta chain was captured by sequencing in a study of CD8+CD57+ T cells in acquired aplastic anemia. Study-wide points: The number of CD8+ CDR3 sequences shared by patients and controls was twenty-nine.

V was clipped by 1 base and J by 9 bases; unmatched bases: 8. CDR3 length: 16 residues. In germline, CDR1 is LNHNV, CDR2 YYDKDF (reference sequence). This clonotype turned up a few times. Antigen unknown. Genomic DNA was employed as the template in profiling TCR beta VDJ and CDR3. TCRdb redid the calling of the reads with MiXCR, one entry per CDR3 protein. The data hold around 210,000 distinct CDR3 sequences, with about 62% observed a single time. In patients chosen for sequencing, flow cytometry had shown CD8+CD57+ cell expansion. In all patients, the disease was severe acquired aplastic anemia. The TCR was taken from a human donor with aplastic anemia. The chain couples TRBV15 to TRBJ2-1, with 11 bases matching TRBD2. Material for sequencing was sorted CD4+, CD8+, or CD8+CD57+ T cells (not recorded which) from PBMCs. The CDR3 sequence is CATSRVGGSGRVEQFF. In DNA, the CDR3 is TGTGCCACCAGCAGAGTTGGAGGTAGCGGGAGGGTTGAGCAGTTCTTC. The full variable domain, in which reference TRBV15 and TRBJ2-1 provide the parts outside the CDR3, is DAMVIQNPRYQVTQFGKPVTLSCSQTLNHNVMYWYQQKSSQAPKLLFHYYDKDFNNEADTPDNFQSRRPNTSFCFLDIRSPGLGDTAMYLCATSRVGGSGRVEQFFGPGTRLTVL.